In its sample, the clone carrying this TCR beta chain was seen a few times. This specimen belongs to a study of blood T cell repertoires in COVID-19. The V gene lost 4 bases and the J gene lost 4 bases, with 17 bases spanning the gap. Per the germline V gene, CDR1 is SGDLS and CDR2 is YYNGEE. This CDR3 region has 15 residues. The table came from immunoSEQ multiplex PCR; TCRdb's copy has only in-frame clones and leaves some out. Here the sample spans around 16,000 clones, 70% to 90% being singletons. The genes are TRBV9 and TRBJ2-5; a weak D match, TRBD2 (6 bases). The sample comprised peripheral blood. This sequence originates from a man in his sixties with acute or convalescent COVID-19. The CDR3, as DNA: TGTGCCAGCAGCCCAGGTTCGGGGCGGGGAGAGACCCAGTACTTC. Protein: CASSPGSGRGETQYF.